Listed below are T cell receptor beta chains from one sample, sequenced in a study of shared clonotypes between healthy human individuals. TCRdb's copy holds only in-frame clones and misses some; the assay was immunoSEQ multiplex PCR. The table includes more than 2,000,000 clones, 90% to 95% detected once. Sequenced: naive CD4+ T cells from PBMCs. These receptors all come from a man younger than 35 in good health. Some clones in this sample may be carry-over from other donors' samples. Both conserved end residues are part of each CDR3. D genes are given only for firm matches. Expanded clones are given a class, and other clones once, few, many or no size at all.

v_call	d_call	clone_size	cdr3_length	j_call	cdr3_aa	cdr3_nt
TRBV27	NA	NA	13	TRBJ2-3	CASSPSRVDTQYF	TGTGCCAGCAGCCCAAGTCGAGTGGATACGCAGTATTTT
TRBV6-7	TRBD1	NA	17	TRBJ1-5	CAIARGQKFSLHQPQHF	TGTGCCATCGCGCGGGGACAGAAATTTTCCCTTCATCAGCCCCAGCATTTT
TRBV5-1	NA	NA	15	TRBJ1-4	CASSFGVTVSEKLFF	TGCGCCAGCAGCTTTGGGGTTACAGTAAGTGAAAAACTGTTTTTT
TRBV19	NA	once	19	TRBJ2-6	CATPPRPSGAWAGANVLTF	TGTGCCACCCCGCCACGCCCGTCGGGGGCGTGGGCTGGGGCCAACGTCCTGACTTTC
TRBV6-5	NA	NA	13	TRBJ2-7	CASRVREDYEQYF	TGTGCCAGCAGGGTCAGGGAAGACTACGAGCAGTACTTC
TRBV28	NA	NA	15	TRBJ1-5	CASSFRGGGNQPQHF	TGTGCCAGCAGTTTCCGGGGGGGAGGCAATCAGCCCCAGCATTTT
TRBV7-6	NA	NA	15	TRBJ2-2	CASRRTTSGTGELFF	TGTGCCAGCAGACGGACCACTTCGGGCACCGGGGAGCTGTTTTTT
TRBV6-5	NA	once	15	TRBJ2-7	CASSYSQSRNYEQYF	TGTGCCAGCAGTTACTCGCAGTCCCGGAACTACGAGCAGTACTTC
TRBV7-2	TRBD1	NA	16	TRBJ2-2	CASSSYTGGSTGELFF	TGTGCCAGCAGCTCGTACACAGGGGGGAGCACCGGGGAGCTGTTTTTT
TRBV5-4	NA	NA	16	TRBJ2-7	CASSPSFSASSYEQYF	TGTGCCAGCAGCCCCTCGTTCAGCGCGAGCTCCTACGAGCAGTACTTC
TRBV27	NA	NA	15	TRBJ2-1	CASSAYRVDYNEQFF	TGTGCCAGCAGTGCTTACAGGGTTGACTACAATGAGCAGTTCTTC
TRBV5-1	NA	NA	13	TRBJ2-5	CASSLGRQETQYF	TGCGCCAGCAGCTTGGGACGGCAAGAGACCCAGTACTTC
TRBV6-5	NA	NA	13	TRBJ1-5	CASSYSRSQPQHF	TGTGCCAGCAGTTACTCGAGGAGCCAGCCCCAGCATTTT
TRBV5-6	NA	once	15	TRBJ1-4	CASSPDRGMLEKLFF	TGTGCCAGCAGCCCAGACCGGGGGATGTTGGAAAAACTGTTTTTT
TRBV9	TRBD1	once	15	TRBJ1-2	CASSERQGTVSGYTF	TGTGCCAGCAGCGAGAGACAGGGGACGGTTAGTGGCTACACCTTC
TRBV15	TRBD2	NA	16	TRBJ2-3	CATSRGLAGGEDTQYF	TGTGCCACCAGCAGAGGGCTAGCGGGAGGGGAAGATACGCAGTATTTT
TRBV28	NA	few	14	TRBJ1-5	CASSWPVAHQPQHF	TGTGCCAGCAGTTGGCCCGTGGCTCATCAGCCCCAGCATTTT
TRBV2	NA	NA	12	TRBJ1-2	CASRGDIGGYTF	TGTGCCAGCAGGGGGGACATCGGTGGCTACACCTTC
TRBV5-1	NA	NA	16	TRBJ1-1	CASSLMPGPTNTEAFF	TGCGCCAGCAGCTTGATGCCGGGACCGACGAACACTGAAGCTTTCTTT
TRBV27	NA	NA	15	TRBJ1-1	CASSLSRAGRTEAFF	TGTGCCAGCAGTTTATCTCGGGCAGGGCGCACTGAAGCTTTCTTT
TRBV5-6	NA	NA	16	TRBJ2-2	CASSLVGGRDAGELFF	TGTGCCAGCAGCTTGGTCGGGGGGCGTGACGCCGGGGAGCTGTTTTTT
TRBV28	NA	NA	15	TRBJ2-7	CASSQGPGLVPEQYF	TGTGCCAGCAGTCAAGGACCGGGACTTGTCCCAGAGCAGTACTTC
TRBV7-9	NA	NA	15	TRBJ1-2	CASSLVGEPNYGYTF	TGTGCCAGCAGCTTAGTCGGGGAGCCTAACTATGGCTACACCTTC
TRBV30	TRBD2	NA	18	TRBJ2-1	CAWRRTSGSGSSYNEQFF	TGTGCCTGGAGACGGACTAGCGGGAGTGGGAGCTCCTACAATGAGCAGTTCTTC
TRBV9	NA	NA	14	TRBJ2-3	CASSARTATDTQYF	TGTGCCAGCAGCGCGAGGACCGCGACAGATACGCAGTATTTT
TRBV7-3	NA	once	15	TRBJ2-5	CASSSIRGPQETQYF	TGTGCCAGCAGCTCAATACGGGGCCCACAAGAGACCCAGTACTTC
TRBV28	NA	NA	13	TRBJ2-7	CASTSGATYEQYF	TGTGCCAGCACATCCGGGGCGACCTACGAGCAGTACTTC
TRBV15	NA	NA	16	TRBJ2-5	CATSRGLETTLGTQYF	TGTGCCACCAGCAGGGGGCTTGAGACTACCTTAGGGACCCAGTACTTC
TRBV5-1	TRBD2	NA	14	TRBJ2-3	CASSPLAGEDTQYF	TGCGCCAGCAGCCCACTAGCGGGAGAAGATACGCAGTATTTT
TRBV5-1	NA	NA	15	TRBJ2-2	CASSLSGAYTGELFF	TGCGCCAGCAGCTTGTCAGGGGCCTACACCGGGGAGCTGTTTTTT
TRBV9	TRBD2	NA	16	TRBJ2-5	CASSAGFLAGQETQYF	TGTGCCAGCAGCGCTGGGTTTTTAGCGGGGCAAGAGACCCAGTACTTC
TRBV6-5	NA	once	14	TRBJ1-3	CASSYAGEKNTIYF	TGTGCCAGCAGTTACGCCGGGGAGAAGAACACCATATATTTT
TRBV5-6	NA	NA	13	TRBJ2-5	CASRPGGRETQYF	TGTGCCAGCAGGCCCGGGGGACGGGAGACCCAGTACTTC
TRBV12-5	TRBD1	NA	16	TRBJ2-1	CASGLVVSGGYNEQFF	TGTGCTAGTGGTTTGGTGGTATCAGGGGGCTACAATGAGCAGTTCTTC
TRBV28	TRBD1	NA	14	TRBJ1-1	CASSARTGQAEAFF	TGTGCCAGCAGCGCAAGGACAGGACAGGCTGAAGCTTTCTTT
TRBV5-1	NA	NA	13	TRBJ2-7	CATRVGESHEQYF	TGCGCCACCCGAGTGGGGGAGTCGCACGAGCAGTACTTC
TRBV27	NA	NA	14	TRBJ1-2	CASSRGGTFYGYTF	TGTGCCAGCTCCAGGGGCGGGACTTTCTATGGCTACACCTTC
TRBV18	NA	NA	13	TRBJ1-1	CASRFQLNTEAFF	TGTGCCAGCCGTTTTCAGCTTAACACTGAAGCTTTCTTT
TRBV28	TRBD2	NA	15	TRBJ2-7	CASSLSPSGNYEQYF	TGTGCCAGCAGTTTATCCCCTAGCGGGAACTACGAGCAGTACTTC
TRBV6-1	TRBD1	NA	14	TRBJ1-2	CATTPGTGKDGYTF	TGTGCCACCACACCCGGGACAGGGAAGGATGGCTACACCTTC
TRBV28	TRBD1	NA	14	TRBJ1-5	CASRWGQGVQPQHF	TGTGCCAGCAGGTGGGGACAGGGGGTTCAGCCCCAGCATTTT
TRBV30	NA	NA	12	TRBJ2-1	CACSLAGNEQFF	TGTGCCTGCTCCTTAGCCGGCAATGAGCAGTTCTTC
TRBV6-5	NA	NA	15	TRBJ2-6	CASSYGGNRANVLTF	TGTGCCAGCAGTTACGGGGGCAACAGGGCCAACGTCCTGACTTTC
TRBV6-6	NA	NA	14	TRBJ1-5	CASSYSPQYQPQHF	TGTGCCAGCAGTTACTCCCCCCAGTATCAGCCCCAGCATTTT
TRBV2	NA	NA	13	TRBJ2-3	CASSGQGADTQYF	TGTGCCAGCAGCGGACAAGGGGCAGATACGCAGTATTTT
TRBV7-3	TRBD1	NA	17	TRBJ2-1	CASSQYRDREGRNEQFF	TGTGCCAGCAGCCAATACCGGGACAGGGAAGGTAGGAATGAGCAGTTCTTC
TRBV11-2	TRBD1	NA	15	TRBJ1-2	CASSSLTGGRRGYTF	TGTGCCAGCAGCAGCCTCACAGGGGGCAGACGCGGCTACACCTTC
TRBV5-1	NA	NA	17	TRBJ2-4	CASSLDPVSRAKNIQYF	TGCGCCAGCAGCTTGGACCCAGTTTCGAGGGCCAAAAACATTCAGTACTTC